The rows below give T cell receptor beta chains drawn from one sample of a study of CD8+ T cells in alopecia areata. Sequenced by immunoSEQ multiplex PCR; TCRdb stores in-frame clones only, minus some. The data contain about 140,000 clones, 86% of them singletons. The sequences come from CD8+ T cells sorted from blood, collected at week 4, from a patient treated with tofacitinib. Every receptor here comes from a human donor with alopecia areata. Each CDR3 is given with its conserved first and last residue. The D gene is left open where the match is weak. Where a row states a size, it is once, few, many or the class of an expanded clone; other rows omit it.

v_call	clone_size	j_call	d_call	cdr3_nt	cdr3_aa
TRBV7-9	.	TRBJ2-1	TRBD2	TGTGCCAGCAGCGGGGTGATTAGCGGGAGAGATGAGCAGTTCTTC	CASSGVISGRDEQFF
TRBV19	.	TRBJ1-2	.	TGTGCCAGTAGTCCCTCGACAGGTTCTAACTATGGCTACACCTTC	CASSPSTGSNYGYTF
TRBV19	.	TRBJ1-1	.	TGTGCCAGTAGTGGCCGGGGTTTGAACACTGAAGCTTTCTTT	CASSGRGLNTEAFF
TRBV4-1	.	TRBJ2-5	.	TGCGCCAGCAGCCAAGACAGCCAAGAGACCCAGTACTTC	CASSQDSQETQYF
TRBV4-1	once	TRBJ2-7	TRBD1	TGCGCCAGCAGCCAACAGGACAGGAACTACGAGCAGTACTTC	CASSQQDRNYEQYF
TRBV27	.	TRBJ2-4	.	TGTGCCAGCAGTTACGGGCAGGGGAACATTCAGTACTTC	CASSYGQGNIQYF
TRBV27	.	TRBJ2-5	.	TGTGCCACCCGATGGGGGGCCGGGGAGACCCAGTACTTC	CATRWGAGETQYF
TRBV7-9	.	TRBJ2-3	.	TGTGCCAGCAGCATTGTGGAGGATACAGATACGCAGTATTTT	CASSIVEDTDTQYF
TRBV29-1	once	TRBJ1-2	.	TGCAGCGTTGAAGGGGTCCCGGGACACCCCTATGGCTACACCTTC	CSVEGVPGHPYGYTF
TRBV29-1	.	TRBJ2-5	.	TGCAGCGTTGATAAGGAGACCCAGTACTTC	CSVDKETQYF
TRBV29-1	.	TRBJ1-4	.	TGCAGCGGCGGGACGGGCGATGAAAAACTGTTTTTT	CSGGTGDEKLFF
TRBV4-1	.	TRBJ1-2	.	TGCGCCAGCAGCCAAGATCTAGGTACCAGTGGGAACTATGGCTACACCTTC	CASSQDLGTSGNYGYTF
TRBV4-1	.	TRBJ2-4	.	TGCGCCAGCAGCCCCAGGGGATCGGGGAGCAAAAACATTCAGTACTTC	CASSPRGSGSKNIQYF
TRBV7-8	.	TRBJ2-1	TRBD2	TGTGCCAGCAGCTTAGAGGGTAGCGGGGGGACTTACAATGAGCAGTTCTTC	CASSLEGSGGTYNEQFF
TRBV21-1	.	TRBJ2-7	.	TGTGCCAGCAGCAAAGCGGACGGTTACGAGCAGTACTTC	CASSKADGYEQYF
TRBV7-9	.	TRBJ2-3	.	TGTGCCAGCAGCTTAAAATTTGGGGATACGCAGTATTTT	CASSLKFGDTQYF
TRBV5-4	.	TRBJ2-7	.	TGTGCCAGCAGCCCCGGACAGGGAGGGTCCTACGAGCAGTACTTC	CASSPGQGGSYEQYF
TRBV30	.	TRBJ1-2	TRBD1	TGTGCCTACCTCGGGACAGATGGCTACACCTTC	CAYLGTDGYTF
TRBV7-9	.	TRBJ2-7	TRBD1	TGTGCCAGCAGCTTAGAGGGGACAGGGACTTCCTACGAGCAGTACTTC	CASSLEGTGTSYEQYF
TRBV21-1	few	TRBJ2-1	.	TGTGCCAGCAGCATCATTCCGGGACTAGCTATCAATGAGCAGTTCTTC	CASSIIPGLAINEQFF
TRBV7-8	.	TRBJ2-1	.	TGTGCCAGCAGCTTAGAATTGCGGCAGAACTCCTACAATGAGCAGTTCTTC	CASSLELRQNSYNEQFF
TRBV7-2	.	TRBJ2-2	.	TGTGCCAGCAGCCCCGAGCAGGGGTTTGTCGCCGGGGAGCTGTTTTTT	CASSPEQGFVAGELFF
TRBV29-1	.	TRBJ2-1	.	TGCAGCGTTGAAGCCAATGAGCAGTTCTTC	CSVEANEQFF
TRBV27	once	TRBJ2-2	.	TGTGCCAGCAGTATGAACACCGGGGAGCTGTTTTTT	CASSMNTGELFF
TRBV11-2	.	TRBJ2-7	.	TGTGCCAGCAGCTTAGAGTATAGCGGCGAGAAATCCTACGAGCAGTACTTC	CASSLEYSGEKSYEQYF
TRBV30	.	TRBJ1-1	TRBD1	TGTGCCTGGAACAGGGGCCCTGAAGCTTTCTTT	CAWNRGPEAFF
TRBV29-1	.	TRBJ2-1	.	TGCAGCGGTGCAGAGGAGAGACTGACCTACAATGAGCAGTTCTTC	CSGAEERLTYNEQFF
TRBV4-1	.	TRBJ2-7	TRBD1	TGCGCCAGCAGCCATCAACGGACAGGGGGATACGAGCAGTACTTC	CASSHQRTGGYEQYF
TRBV5-1	.	TRBJ2-5	TRBD2	TGCGCCAGCAGCTTGGGGGTCGCGGGAGGAGGCCAAGAGACCCAGTACTTC	CASSLGVAGGGQETQYF
TRBV6-5	.	TRBJ2-5	.	TGTGCCAGCAGTTACTCCAGGCTAGCCCAAGAGACCCAGTACTTC	CASSYSRLAQETQYF
TRBV2	.	TRBJ2-7	TRBD2	TGTGCCAGCAGTGAAATTCTAGCGGGAGGCGAGCAGTACTTC	CASSEILAGGEQYF
TRBV7-3	.	TRBJ2-1	TRBD2	TGTGCCAGCAGCTTCATCCGGGGGGCCTACAATGAGCAGTTCTTC	CASSFIRGAYNEQFF
TRBV19	.	TRBJ2-1	.	TGTGCCAGTAGTATAGATGACAGTTTAAATGAGCAGTTCTTC	CASSIDDSLNEQFF
TRBV7-3	.	TRBJ2-3	TRBD2	TGTGCCAGCAGCTTAATATCTAGCGGGGGATCCACAGATACGCAGTATTTT	CASSLISSGGSTDTQYF
TRBV27	.	TRBJ1-6	.	TGTGCCAGCAGTAGAGGGGTCTCCTATAATTCACCCCTCCACTTT	CASSRGVSYNSPLHF
TRBV10-1	.	TRBJ2-7	TRBD2	TGCGCCAGCAGTGACCGGACTAGCGGCGCCCAAGAGCAGTACTTC	CASSDRTSGAQEQYF
TRBV7-9	.	TRBJ2-2	.	TGTGCCAGCAGCTTCGACGAGAACACCGGGGAGCTGTTTTTT	CASSFDENTGELFF
TRBV19	.	TRBJ2-1	.	TGTGCCAGTAGTATTTCTGGGGGCAATGAGCAGTTCTTC	CASSISGGNEQFF
TRBV4-1	.	TRBJ2-1	.	TGCGCCAGCAGCCGAGACCAGGTCGCAGGTAATGAGCAGTTCTTC	CASSRDQVAGNEQFF
TRBV7-2	once	TRBJ2-1	.	TGTGCCAGCAGCTTAGTTAGGGGCCCCTACAATGAGCAGTTCTTC	CASSLVRGPYNEQFF
TRBV7-6	.	TRBJ2-1	TRBD2	TGTGCCAGCAGCTTAGTCTCGGGAGGGCCAAGAAATGAGCAGTTCTTC	CASSLVSGGPRNEQFF
TRBV14	.	TRBJ2-4	.	TGTGCCAGCAGCCAAGATCGAACGAGCATTCAGTACTTC	CASSQDRTSIQYF
TRBV7-9	.	TRBJ1-5	.	TGTGCCAGCAGCTTAGCGCGTACGGGTAGCAATCAGCCCCAGCATTTT	CASSLARTGSNQPQHF
TRBV19	.	TRBJ2-3	.	TGTGCCAGTAGTGTGACTAGTACAGATACGCAGTATTTT	CASSVTSTDTQYF
TRBV5-1	.	TRBJ1-5	TRBD1	TGCGCCAGCAGCTCAACCGGGACAGGACAGCCCCAGCATTTT	CASSSTGTGQPQHF
TRBV29-1	.	TRBJ1-3	.	TGCAGCGTTGACGAGGGAGAGTCTGGAAACACCATATATTTT	CSVDEGESGNTIYF
TRBV7-9	.	TRBJ2-7	.	TGTGCCAGCAGCCCCGCTGACAGAGCCTACGAGCAGTACTTC	CASSPADRAYEQYF
TRBV27	.	TRBJ2-3	.	TGTGCCAGCAGTTTAGTTTCGGCAGATACGCAGTATTTT	CASSLVSADTQYF
TRBV27	.	TRBJ2-3	TRBD2	TGTGCCAGCAGACCTAATCCCACGGGAGGGAGGGGCACAGATACGCAGTATTTT	CASRPNPTGGRGTDTQYF
TRBV30	.	TRBJ2-7	TRBD1	TGTGCCTGGAGACAGGGGGCATACGAGCAGTACTTC	CAWRQGAYEQYF
TRBV2	.	TRBJ2-1	.	TGTGCCAGCAGTGCCTATCTAGGGGCAATCGAATTCAATGAGCAGTTCTTC	CASSAYLGAIEFNEQFF